The next 5 T cell receptor beta chains were all read from a single sample in a study of T cell repertoires in cytomegalovirus infection. TCRdb processed the reads anew with MiXCR; each CDR3 protein has one entry. Of some 400,000 distinct CDR3 sequences in the sample, 15% to 20% were seen once. Sequencing was performed on PBMCs. The receptors were gathered from a human donor in good health (CMV status not recorded). Some clones in this sample may be carry-over from other donors' samples.

The chain has TRBV4-1 and TRBJ2-7; D gene ambiguous. The germline V gene has CDR1 MGHRA and CDR2 YSYEKL. Trimming shortened V by 4 bases and J by 3 bases, and 10 bases separated the two germline ends. There are 13 residues in the CDR3. CDR3 sequence reads: CASSLTEIYEQYF. The CDR3, as DNA: TGCGCCAGCAGCCTTACGGAAATCTACGAGCAGTACTTC.

This clonotype was recorded a few times. This chain links TRBV4-1 with TRBJ1-1; D unclear. With 0 bases removed from V and 7 bases from J, the gap between germline ends came to 15 bases. Germline V CDR1 and CDR2: MGHRA, YSYEKL. This CDR3 contains 15 residues. The CDR3 DNA follows: TGCGCCAGCAGCCAAGATCCCCGGGCAGGCGGTGAAGCTTTCTTT. It yields the protein CASSQDPRAGGEAFF.

This clonotype was counted a few times. The CDR3 reads CASSPASGDQPQHF. In DNA form, the CDR3 reads TGTGCCAGCAGCCCCGCTAGTGGAGATCAGCCCCAGCATTTT. This chain joins TRBV12-3 or TRBV12-4 and TRBJ1-5; no clear D. The CDR3 contains 14 residues. V shed 6 bases and J shed 5 bases, with 14 bases lying between them.

The DNA of the CDR3 is TGTGCCAGCAGTGAGTACACTGAAGCTTTCTTT. As protein: CASSEYTEAFF. V and J are TRBV11-2 and TRBJ1-1; D uncertain. In germline, CDR1 is SGHAT, CDR2 FQNNGV. The CDR3 is made up of 11 amino acids. The V end was cut by 6 bases, the J end by 3 bases, with 5 bases between.

The count of this clonotype is one. CDR3: CASSSQGFGGYTF. In DNA form, the CDR3 reads TGCGCCAGCAGCTCTCAGGGGTTTGGGGGCTACACCTTC. The chain links TRBV5-1 to TRBJ1-2; TRBD1 might be the D (6 bases). Trimming shortened V by 3 bases and J by 8 bases, and 14 bases separated the two germline ends. CDR3 length: 13 residues. The V gene's germline CDR1 is SGHRS and CDR2 YFSETQ.